These 8 T cell receptor beta chains share one sample of origin, sequenced in a study of high-grade serous ovarian cancer treatment subgroups. The tumor samples were collected prior to definitive surgery or chemotherapy. Generated by immunoSEQ multiplex PCR, the TCRdb table keeps only in-frame clones and is missing some. The profile shows 5,500 to 7,500 clones, more than 60% of them singletons. The sample taken for sequencing was tumor tissue. The receptors were gathered from a human donor with high-grade serous ovarian cancer.

The chain carries TRBV29-1 and TRBJ2-1; 8 bases are a match to TRBD2. Germline V CDR1 and CDR2: SQVTM, ANQGSEA. The trim removed 0 bases at V and 9 bases at J, leaving 4 bases unmatched. CDR3 length: 13 amino acids. The CDR3 sequence: CSVEDQAGGEQFF. As DNA, the CDR3 is TGCAGCGTTGAAGATCAGGCGGGGGGTGAGCAGTTCTTC.

The genes are TRBV27 and TRBJ1-6, with a tentative D call TRBD1 (5 bases). The CDR3 is 14 residues long. Germline CDR1 MNHEY, CDR2 SMNVEV (reference sequence). V lost 2 bases and J 3 bases, leaving 5 bases between the germline ends. CDR3 in amino acids: CASSLGGYNSPLHF. For the CDR3, the DNA is TGTGCCAGCAGTTTAGGGGGCTATAATTCACCCCTCCACTTT.

This clone was seen a handful of times. This sequence joins TRBV7-9 and TRBJ1-2, with a possible D match to TRBD1 (5 bases). Trimming pared 5 bases from V and 8 bases from J, leaving 24 bases between. This CDR3 comprises 16 residues. Germline CDR1 and CDR2: SEHNR and FQNEAQ (reference sequence). The CDR3 coding sequence is TGTGCCAGCAGCGGGACCGAGGCCCGATATTCATGGGGCTACACCTTC. Protein sequence: CASSGTEARYSWGYTF. Supplemented by reference TRBV7-9 and TRBJ1-2, the full variable domain reads DTGVSQNPRHKITKRGQNVTFRCDPISEHNRLYWYRQTLGQGPEFLTYFQNEAQLEKSRLLSDRFSAERPKGSFSTLEIQRTEQGDSAMYLCASSGTEARYSWGYTFGSGTRLTVV.

The chain employs TRBV4-1 and TRBJ1-3; D is unresolved. The CDR3 length is 17 residues. Germline V gives CDR1 MGHRA, CDR2 YSYEKL. V lost 0 bases, J lost 0 bases, and 12 bases lay in between. CDR3 sequence: CASSQDRIGLSGNTIYF. In DNA, the CDR3 is TGCGCCAGCAGCCAAGATCGAATAGGGCTCTCTGGAAACACCATATATTTT.

V usage is TRBV5-1 and J usage is TRBJ2-7, with D maybe TRBD1 (6 bases). V shed 6 bases and J shed 4 bases, with 8 bases lying between them. In germline, CDR1 is SGHRS, CDR2 YFSETQ. CDR3 length equals 11 residues. CDR3: CASKQGYEQYF. In nucleotides, the CDR3 is TGCGCCAGCAAACAGGGTTACGAGCAGTACTTC.

This chain connects TRBV7-7 to TRBJ2-1; D is unresolved. CDR1 SSHAT and CDR2 FNYEAQ come from the germline V gene (reference sequence). The CDR3 covers 15 residues. The V and J ends lost 1 base and 8 bases respectively, with 15 bases between them. This chain's CDR3 is CASSLGLVGVDEQFF. The CDR3, as DNA: TGTGCCAGCAGCTTAGGCCTAGTCGGAGTTGATGAGCAGTTCTTC.

V usage is TRBV2 and J usage is TRBJ2-7; TRBD2 matches at 7 bases. After removal of 7 bases from V and 2 bases from J, the junction contained 11 bases not matched to a gene. CDR1 and CDR2 from the germline V gene are SNHLY and FYNNEI. The CDR3 runs to 15 residues. The CDR3 DNA is TGTGCCAGCATACATGGGCTAGCGGTTACCTACGAGCAGTACTTC. Translating gives CASIHGLAVTYEQYF.

V usage is TRBV6-1 and J usage is TRBJ2-3; D gene unclear. The CDR3 totals 12 residues. In germline, CDR1 is MNHNS, CDR2 SASEGT. Trimming took off 4 bases at V and 4 bases at J, with 6 bases between the two ends. CDR3 bases: TGTGCCAGCAGTGGCTCTGCAGATACGCAGTATTTT. Translated, it gives CASSGSADTQYF.